This entry describes one T cell receptor beta chain. What it recognizes is unknown. The CDR3 has 17 residues. Germline assignment: CDR1 SGDLS and CDR2 YYNGEE. V lost 0 bases and J 4 bases, leaving 19 bases between the germline ends. The sample originates from a study of cytomegalovirus exposure and HLA in healthy donors. Background on the study: The same platform as the approximately 660 first-cohort repertoires was used for the 120 validation repertoires, a later analysis reported.

Findings and limits, study-wide: TCR sequences were mostly rare, though some public TCRs occurred in many donors. First-cohort TCR clusters were later found to tend to co-occur in the approximately 120 validation repertoires.

Method: immunoSEQ multiplex PCR; TCRdb's copy keeps in-frame clones and lacks some. The repertoire holds 250,000 to 300,000 clones, with around 85% as singletons. The chain recombines TRBV9 with TRBJ1-2, with a possible D match to TRBD1 (5 bases). This TCR was sampled from a young woman in good health and CMV-seronegative. The sequenced sample was PBMCs. CDR3 DNA sequence: TGTGCCAGCAGCGTAGCTCCAACAACAATCGGGGGCTATGGCTACACCTTC. The encoded protein is CASSVAPTTIGGYGYTF.